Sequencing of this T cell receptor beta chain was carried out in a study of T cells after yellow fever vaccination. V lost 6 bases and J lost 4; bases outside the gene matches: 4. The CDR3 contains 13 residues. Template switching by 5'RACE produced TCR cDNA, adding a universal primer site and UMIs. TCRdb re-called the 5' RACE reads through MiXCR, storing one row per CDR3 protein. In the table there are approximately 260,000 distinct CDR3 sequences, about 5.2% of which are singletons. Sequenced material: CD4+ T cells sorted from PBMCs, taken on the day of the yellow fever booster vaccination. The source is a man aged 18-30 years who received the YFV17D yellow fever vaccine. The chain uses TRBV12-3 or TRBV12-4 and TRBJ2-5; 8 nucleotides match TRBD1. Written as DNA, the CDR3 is TGTGCCAGCAGGGGACAGGCGGGAGAGACCCAGTACTTC. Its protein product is CASRGQAGETQYF.